The rows below give T cell receptor beta chains drawn from one sample of a study of T cell changes during pregnancy in multiple sclerosis. The protocol was immunoSEQ multiplex PCR, while the TCRdb copy is restricted to in-frame clones and leaves out a portion. Among about 73,000 clones listed, 75% to 90% were seen once. The sequences come from peripheral blood, collected after pregnancy. These receptors all stem from a female donor in good health, enrolled as a control in a pregnancy study. Both conserved end residues are part of each CDR3. D genes are given only for firm matches. Clone sizes are given selectively: once, few, many, or a class where the clone is expanded.

abundance	d_gene	j_gene	v_gene	CDR3nt	CDR3aa
NA	NA	TRBJ2-5	TRBV18	TGTGCCAGCTCACCACCGGCAGGGAACCAAGAGACCCAGTACTTC	CASSPPAGNQETQYF
NA	NA	TRBJ2-1	TRBV7-9	TGTGCCAGCAGCTACAACAATGAGCAGTTCTTC	CASSYNNEQFF
NA	NA	TRBJ1-3	TRBV15	TGTGCCACCAGCAGAGGGCAAGGGGGCTCTGGAAACACCATATATTTT	CATSRGQGGSGNTIYF
NA	NA	TRBJ1-1	TRBV9	TGTGCCAGCAGCGTAGGAAGGGGATCTCGCACTGAAGCTTTCTTT	CASSVGRGSRTEAFF
once	TRBD2	TRBJ2-1	TRBV7-2	TGTGCCAGCAGCTCCGGGACTAGTAGGTTTGGGGAGCAGTTCTTC	CASSSGTSRFGEQFF
NA	NA	TRBJ2-7	TRBV2	TGTGCCAGCAGTGAAGAGGGACATAGAGCGGGAGAGCAGTACTTC	CASSEEGHRAGEQYF
NA	NA	TRBJ2-1	TRBV25-1	TGTGCCAGCAGTGAGGAGCCCGGGGGTTATCGACAGGAGCAGTTCTTC	CASSEEPGGYRQEQFF
NA	TRBD2	TRBJ2-1	TRBV6-6	TGTGCCAGCAGAACTAGCGGGGGGAGCGGGAGGGATGAGCAGTTCTTC	CASRTSGGSGRDEQFF
once	TRBD1	TRBJ1-6	TRBV4-3	TGCGCCAGCAGCCAAGGATGGACAGGACGAAGCTCCTATAATTCACCCCTCCACTTT	CASSQGWTGRSSYNSPLHF
NA	NA	TRBJ2-7	TRBV6-1	TGTGCCACGTGCGGGGACTCCTACGAGCAGTACTTC	CATCGDSYEQYF